One sample yielded the 24 T cell receptor beta chains listed below, sequenced in a study of CD8 T cells in ankylosing spondylitis. TCRdb re-derived calls from the 5' RACE reads in MiXCR, one entry per CDR3 protein. This sample has 350,000 or so distinct CDR3 sequences, with around 10% found just once. The sequencing input was blood, either unsorted or a sorted T cell fraction (not recorded which). These TCRs come from a female donor with ankylosing spondylitis or in good health (not recorded which).

The chain joins TRBV7-2 to TRBJ2-2, with 10 bases that match TRBD2. With 2 bases clipped from V and 6 bases from J, the junction kept 6 bases outside the gene matches. The CDR3 covers 16 residues. The V gene's germline CDR1 is SGHTA and CDR2 FQGNSA. The CDR3 coding sequence is TGTGCCAGCAGCTTATCTCTAGCGGGAGTGGCCGGGGAGCTGTTTTTT. The encoded protein is CASSLSLAGVAGELFF.

The gene calls are TRBV5-1 and TRBJ2-1; 10 bases line up with TRBD1. The CDR3 is made up of 18 amino acids. Trimming took 4 bases from V and 7 from J; bases not matched to a gene: 17. CDR1 SGHRS and CDR2 YFSETQ come from the germline V gene. CDR3 loop: CASSQPRRQGARFNEQFF. The CDR3, as DNA: TGCGCCAGCAGCCAACCCCGGCGACAGGGGGCGAGGTTTAATGAGCAGTTCTTC.

This clonotype has a count of ten or more. V gene TRBV20-1 combines with J gene TRBJ2-3, with D maybe TRBD1 (5 bases). The germline V gene has CDR1 DFQATT and CDR2 SNEGSKA (reference sequence). The CDR3 consists of 13 residues. V dropped 1 base and J dropped 4 bases, with 9 bases sitting between them. In DNA form, the CDR3 reads TGCAGTGCTAGAGCCCAAGGGGCAGATACGCAGTATTTT. Protein: CSARAQGADTQYF.

The V and J genes are TRBV20-1 and TRBJ2-3, with D maybe TRBD1 (6 bases). The germline V gene encodes CDR1 DFQATT and CDR2 SNEGSKA (reference sequence). Trimming took 6 bases from V and 4 from J, leaving 26 bases between them. The CDR3 totals 17 residues. The CDR3 nucleotides read TGCAGTGCCCCATCGGGTACTGAGGACAGCCGACCAGATACGCAGTATTTT. It translates to CSAPSGTEDSRPDTQYF.

Only a few counts were recorded for this clonotype. The chain carries TRBV7-2 and TRBJ1-1; D unresolved. Germline values: CDR1 SGHTA, CDR2 FQGNSA. The CDR3 spans 15 residues. Deletions cut 2 bases from V and 1 base from J, with 11 bases between. CDR3 DNA sequence: TGTGCCAGCAGCTTACAAGTCACTGGGAACACTGAAGCTTTCTTT. Translated: CASSLQVTGNTEAFF.

In its sample, this clonotype was seen many times. The J gene is TRBJ2-1, the V gene TRBV5-1; D perhaps matches TRBD2 (5 bases). The CDR3 loop spans 14 amino acids. Trimming shortened V by 3 bases and J by 0 bases, and 7 bases separated the two germline ends. The germline V gene encodes CDR1 SGHRS and CDR2 YFSETQ. CDR3 coding DNA: TGCGCCAGCAGCTCTAGCAGCTCCTACAATGAGCAGTTCTTC. Translated, it gives CASSSSSSYNEQFF.

The table lists this clonotype with a few counts. The chain uses TRBV15 and TRBJ2-1, with 8 bases that match TRBD2. Germline V CDR1 and CDR2: LNHNV, YYDKDF (reference sequence). The CDR3 has 18 amino acids. J gave up 1 base and V 3 bases, and 11 bases lay outside the gene matches. CDR3 nucleotides: TGTGCCACCAGCAGTCTCGACATGACTAGCGCATCCTACAATGAGCAGTTCTTC. Translation gives CATSSLDMTSASYNEQFF. The full variable domain, completed using reference TRBV15 and TRBJ2-1, is DAMVIQNPRYQVTQFGKPVTLSCSQTLNHNVMYWYQQKSSQAPKLLFHYYDKDFNNEADTPDNFQSRRPNTSFCFLDIRSPGLGDTAMYLCATSSLDMTSASYNEQFFGPGTRLTVL.

This clonotype was detected a few times. The chain couples TRBV20-1 to TRBJ1-2, with D unresolved. The CDR3 has 14 residues. V lost 5 bases and J lost 8, with 21 bases in between. Germline V gene lookup returns CDR1 DFQATT and CDR2 SNEGSKA (reference sequence). The CDR3 nucleotides read TGCAGTGCTGCCCCGCTCCTTTTTTCCGCAGGCTACACCTTC. Protein product: CSAAPLLFSAGYTF.

CDR3 amino acids: CASSSYLKPYEQYF. The CDR3 bases are TGTGCCAGCAGCTCCTACCTTAAACCCTACGAGCAGTACTTC. The rearrangement joins TRBV7-3 to TRBJ2-7, with D unclear. Trimming removed 4 bases from V and 2 bases from J, with 12 bases in between. This CDR3 has 14 residues. Germline V lookup: CDR1 SGHTA, CDR2 FQGTGA. The variable domain in full, completed from reference TRBV7-3 and TRBJ2-7, reads GAGVSQTPSNKVTEKGKYVELRCDPISGHTALYWYRQSLGQGPEFLIYFQGTGAADDSGLPNDRFFAVRPEGSVSTLKIQRTERGDSAVYLCASSSYLKPYEQYFGPGTRLTVT.

This clonotype was observed at least ten times. This sequence joins TRBV28 and TRBJ2-1, with 15 nucleotides matching TRBD2. The V and J ends lost 4 bases and 4 bases, in that order; junction bases with no gene match: 5. This CDR3 comprises 17 residues. The germline gives CDR1 MDHEN, CDR2 SYDVKM. The CDR3: CASSSGLAGGGYNEQFF. The CDR3 coding sequence is TGTGCCAGCAGTTCCGGACTAGCGGGAGGGGGGTACAATGAGCAGTTCTTC.

About this clonotype: This may stem from a read error, because a much larger clone lies one nucleotide away. V is TRBV12-3 or TRBV12-4 and J is TRBJ1-1, with D possibly TRBD1 on 6 matching bases. The CDR3 has 13 amino acids. V was cut by 6 bases and J by 3 bases, with 11 bases left in between. CDR3 DNA sequence: TGTGCCAGCAGCCAGGGACAATACACTGAAGCTTTCTTT. Its protein product is CASSQGQYTEAFF.

The sample holds many counts of this clonotype. V gene TRBV11-2 combines with J gene TRBJ1-1, with a possible D match to TRBD1 (6 bases). Between the trimmed V and J ends, which lost 4 bases and 7 bases, there was a span of 10 bases. CDR3 length: 12 residues. Germline V lookup: CDR1 SGHAT, CDR2 FQNNGV. The CDR3 is CASSSLGGEAFF. CDR3 DNA sequence: TGTGCCAGCAGCTCACTAGGGGGTGAAGCTTTCTTT.

The chain uses TRBV27 and TRBJ1-4; 7 nucleotides line up with TRBD1. The germline V gene encodes CDR1 MNHEY and CDR2 SMNVEV (reference sequence). V lost 4 bases and J lost 2; bases outside the gene matches: 4. This CDR3 region has 15 residues. CDR3 residues: CASSSGQETNEKLFF. DNA of the CDR3: TGTGCCAGCAGTTCCGGACAGGAGACTAATGAAAAACTGTTTTTT.

This clonotype came up a few times. The rearrangement uses TRBV20-1 and TRBJ1-5, with D hard to call. Trimming removed 4 bases at V and 5 bases at J, with 15 bases between. Looked up from germline, CDR1 is DFQATT and CDR2 is SNEGSKA (reference sequence). The CDR3 totals 14 residues. CDR3 in amino acids: CSAKVFGGDQPQHF. For the CDR3, the DNA is TGCAGTGCTAAGGTCTTTGGTGGAGATCAGCCCCAGCATTTT.

This clonotype has at least ten counts. The CDR3 protein is CSARAPTGADTIYF. CDR3 DNA sequence: TGCAGTGCTAGAGCCCCTACAGGGGCTGACACCATATATTTT. This rearrangement joins TRBV20-1 to TRBJ1-3, with TRBD1 identical over 7 bases. This CDR3 is 14 amino acids long. V dropped 1 base and J dropped 8; count of bases not matched to a gene: 8. Germline CDR1 and CDR2: DFQATT and SNEGSKA (reference sequence).

This clonotype has ten or more counts. This rearrangement joins TRBV20-1 to TRBJ2-4; 10 bases fit TRBD1. The CDR3 totals 15 residues. The germline CDR1 and CDR2 sequences are DFQATT and SNEGSKA (reference sequence). Trimming cost V 4 bases and J 6 bases; bases outside gene matches: 9. The CDR3 DNA follows: TGCAGTGCTATCCGGGACAGGGGAAGGGTAAACATTCAGTACTTC. Amino acids: CSAIRDRGRVNIQYF.

This clonotype was picked up many times. The chain carries TRBV5-1 and TRBJ2-5, with D uncertain. Trimming removed 0 bases at V and 5 bases at J, with 11 bases between. Germline assignment: CDR1 SGHRS and CDR2 YFSETQ. The CDR3 covers 14 residues. CDR3: CASSLGLEGETQYF. CDR3 nucleotide sequence: TGCGCCAGCAGCTTGGGACTCGAAGGGGAGACCCAGTACTTC.

This clonotype has ten or more counts. The rearrangement joins TRBV28 to TRBJ2-5; no firm D call. V dropped 5 bases and J dropped 3 bases, with 10 bases sitting between them. From germline, CDR1 is MDHEN and CDR2 SYDVKM. The CDR3 length is 13 residues. The CDR3 DNA reads TGTGCCAGCAGTCTAAGCTTTAAAGAGACCCAGTACTTC. Translated: CASSLSFKETQYF.

This clonotype has just a few counts. The genes are TRBV5-5 and TRBJ2-1; 8 bases fit TRBD1. J lost 3 bases, V lost 4 bases, and 6 bases had no gene match. The CDR3 contains 15 residues. Germline-derived CDR1 and CDR2 are SGHKS and YYEKEE (reference sequence). The CDR3 DNA reads as TGTGCCAGCAGCACCGGGACAGGTAACTACAATGAGCAGTTCTTC. Amino acid sequence: CASSTGTGNYNEQFF. Complete variable domain (other parts from reference TRBV5-5 and TRBJ2-1): DAGVTQSPTHLIKTRGQQVTLRCSPISGHKSVSWYQQVLGQGPQFIFQYYEKEERGRGNFPDRFSARQFPNYSSELNVNALLLGDSALYLCASSTGTGNYNEQFFGPGTRLTVL.

The chain is built from TRBV9 and TRBJ1-1; 10 nucleotides agree with TRBD1. Per germline, CDR1 SGDLS and CDR2 YYNGEE. This CDR3 region has 14 residues. J was trimmed by 5 bases and V by 3 bases; bases with no gene match: 4. The CDR3 coding sequence is TGTGCCAGCAGCGGAGGGACAGGGGTAACTGAAGCTTTCTTT. Its protein is CASSGGTGVTEAFF.

Only a few counts were recorded for this clonotype. The chain combines TRBV20-1 with TRBJ1-5; tentative D call: TRBD1 (6 bases). Trimming pared 0 bases from V and 4 bases from J, leaving 16 bases between. The CDR3 totals 16 residues. Per germline, CDR1 DFQATT and CDR2 SNEGSKA (reference sequence). CDR3 nucleotides: TGCAGTGCTAGAGATCTGACAGGTGTGGCGAATCAGCCCCAGCATTTT. Translated, it gives CSARDLTGVANQPQHF.

This clonotype was counted only a few times. This chain uses TRBV28 with TRBJ1-5; D gene unclear. The CDR3 has 14 amino acids. Deletions cut 5 bases from V and 0 bases from J, with 8 bases between. Germline V gene sequence: CDR1 MDHEN, CDR2 SYDVKM. CDR3 coding DNA: TGTGCCAGCAGTCGCACTGATAGCAATCAGCCCCAGCATTTT. The encoded protein is CASSRTDSNQPQHF.

This clonotype was observed at least ten times. The chain combines TRBV5-1 with TRBJ2-1, with 10 bases identical to TRBD2. The CDR3 contains 15 residues. Trimming took 7 bases from V and 0 from J; bases not matched to a gene: 4. Germline CDR1 is SGHRS and CDR2 is YFSETQ. CDR3 amino acids: CASGAGGSSYNEQFF. The CDR3 DNA reads TGCGCCAGCGGAGCGGGAGGGAGCTCCTACAATGAGCAGTTCTTC.

This clonotype was recorded at least ten times. The V call is TRBV28, the J call TRBJ2-6; D could derive from TRBD1 or TRBD2 (6 bases each). Per germline, CDR1 MDHEN and CDR2 SYDVKM. V shed 4 bases and J shed 4 bases, with 8 bases lying between them. The CDR3 extends over 14 amino acids. CDR3 protein: CASSWGAGANVLTF. The DNA of the CDR3 is TGTGCCAGCAGTTGGGGGGCCGGGGCCAACGTCCTGACTTTC.